These T cell receptor beta chains were read from a single sample in a study of CD8 T cells in Susac syndrome. Via MiXCR, TCRdb re-called the immunoSEQ multiplex PCR reads, giving one row per CDR3 protein. The data contain some 96,000 distinct CDR3 sequences, 95% of them singletons. The sample comprised CD8+ T cells from PBMCs. The receptors shown here come from a human donor with Susac syndrome. CDR3s include the opening cysteine and the closing phenylalanine or tryptophan. The D gene is left open where the match is weak. Expanded clones get a size class; other rows say once, few or many, or leave the size out.

clone size: NA
V gene: TRBV29-1
J gene: TRBJ2-7
D gene: NA
CDR3 protein: CSALPSGTYEQYF
CDR3 DNA: TGCAGCGCCCTCCCCAGCGGAACCTACGAGCAGTACTTC

clone size: NA
V gene: TRBV4-1
J gene: TRBJ2-3
D gene: TRBD2
CDR3 protein: CASSLRTSGKDTQYF
CDR3 DNA: TGCGCCAGCAGCCTTCGGACTAGCGGGAAGGATACGCAGTATTTT

clone size: once
V gene: TRBV2
J gene: TRBJ2-5
D gene: NA
CDR3 protein: CASSLALGIEETQYF
CDR3 DNA: TGTGCCAGCAGCCTAGCTTTGGGAATTGAAGAGACCCAGTACTTC

clone size: NA
V gene: TRBV5-1
J gene: TRBJ2-1
D gene: TRBD1
CDR3 protein: CASSLVGQGGEQFF
CDR3 DNA: TGCGCCAGCAGCTTGGTGGGACAGGGGGGAGAGCAGTTCTTC

clone size: NA
V gene: TRBV27
J gene: TRBJ2-5
D gene: NA
CDR3 protein: CASSSLVGFQETQYF
CDR3 DNA: TGTGCCAGCAGTTCCTTGGTCGGGTTCCAAGAGACCCAGTACTTC

clone size: NA
V gene: TRBV5-1
J gene: TRBJ1-2
D gene: NA
CDR3 protein: CASSARQSANYGYTF
CDR3 DNA: TGCGCCAGCAGCGCTCGACAGTCCGCTAACTATGGCTACACCTTC

clone size: NA
V gene: TRBV2
J gene: TRBJ2-7
D gene: NA
CDR3 protein: CASSAGDANYEQYF
CDR3 DNA: TGTGCCAGCAGTGCAGGCGACGCAAACTACGAGCAGTACTTC

clone size: once
V gene: TRBV9
J gene: TRBJ2-2
D gene: NA
CDR3 protein: CASSAGGSFGELFF
CDR3 DNA: TGTGCCAGCAGCGCTGGGGGGTCATTTGGGGAGCTGTTTTTT

clone size: NA
V gene: TRBV29-1
J gene: TRBJ2-2
D gene: NA
CDR3 protein: CSVEQGAGELFF
CDR3 DNA: TGCAGCGTTGAACAGGGTGCCGGGGAGCTGTTTTTT

clone size: NA
V gene: TRBV18
J gene: TRBJ2-1
D gene: NA
CDR3 protein: CASSPTGTDEQFF
CDR3 DNA: TGTGCCAGCTCACCGACCGGGACGGATGAGCAGTTCTTC

clone size: once
V gene: TRBV20-1
J gene: TRBJ1-5
D gene: NA
CDR3 protein: CSAREDQPQHF
CDR3 DNA: TGCAGTGCTAGGGAAGATCAGCCCCAGCATTTT

clone size: NA
V gene: TRBV28
J gene: TRBJ2-7
D gene: TRBD2
CDR3 protein: CASSSQGLAGAYEQYF
CDR3 DNA: TGTGCCAGCAGTTCTCAGGGACTAGCGGGAGCCTACGAGCAGTACTTC

clone size: NA
V gene: TRBV5-6
J gene: TRBJ2-1
D gene: NA
CDR3 protein: CASSLRRDEQFF
CDR3 DNA: TGTGCCAGCAGCTTGCGGCGAGATGAGCAGTTCTTC

clone size: NA
V gene: TRBV29-1
J gene: TRBJ2-3
D gene: TRBD1
CDR3 protein: CSVRQGNTDTQYF
CDR3 DNA: TGCAGCGTTCGACAGGGAAACACAGATACGCAGTATTTT

clone size: once
V gene: TRBV29-1
J gene: TRBJ2-7
D gene: NA
CDR3 protein: CSVEDSGPQTSYEQYF
CDR3 DNA: TGCAGCGTTGAAGACTCGGGACCGCAGACCTCCTACGAGCAGTACTTC

clone size: NA
V gene: TRBV20-1
J gene: TRBJ1-4
D gene: TRBD1
CDR3 protein: CSARMPRGDEKLFF
CDR3 DNA: TGCAGTGCTAGAATGCCCAGGGGGGATGAAAAACTGTTTTTT

clone size: NA
V gene: TRBV12-3/TRBV12-4
J gene: TRBJ1-1
D gene: TRBD1
CDR3 protein: CASSLLGGHTEAFF
CDR3 DNA: TGTGCCAGCAGTTTACTAGGGGGCCACACTGAAGCTTTCTTT

clone size: NA
V gene: TRBV9
J gene: TRBJ2-2
D gene: TRBD1
CDR3 protein: CASSGRDRADGELFF
CDR3 DNA: TGTGCCAGCAGCGGTCGGGACAGGGCCGACGGGGAGCTGTTTTTT

clone size: few
V gene: TRBV9
J gene: TRBJ1-2
D gene: NA
CDR3 protein: CASSVGGNYGYTF
CDR3 DNA: TGTGCCAGCAGCGTGGGGGGTAACTATGGCTACACCTTC

clone size: NA
V gene: TRBV13
J gene: TRBJ2-7
D gene: NA
CDR3 protein: CASSLGGGYEQYF
CDR3 DNA: TGTGCCAGCAGCTTAGGCGGGGGCTACGAGCAGTACTTC